The clone carrying this T cell receptor beta chain was detected many times. Its specificity is not known. The data were taken from a study of blood T cells in healthy people across ages. Study-level results: The CMV status of each donor remained undetermined, and this could have confounded shifts in expanded clonotypes. Naive T cell percentage showed a strong correlation with the diversity of TCR beta.

The authors ran a second PCR of 7 to 11 cycles using a sample-barcoded 5' primer and a J-beta primer mix. Researchers report that a template-switch adaptor with 12 random nucleotides tagged each cDNA molecule. TCRdb analysed the 5' RACE reads with MiXCR anew, one entry per CDR3 protein. The sample includes about a million distinct CDR3 sequences, roughly 51% seen only once; the top ten take about 22%. Sequencing was performed on blood. The TCR sequence derives from a woman aged 55-69 years in good health.

CDR3 coding DNA: TGTGCCAGCAGCTCGGGACGGCCCTCTGGGGCCAACGTCCTGACTTTC. Protein: CASSSGRPSGANVLTF. The chain has TRBV7-6 and TRBJ2-6, with D possibly being TRBD1 or TRBD2 (5 bases each). V was trimmed by 4 bases and J by 0 bases, leaving 10 bases between them. Germline V CDR1 and CDR2: SGHVS, FNYEAQ. This CDR3 has 16 amino acids. Full variable domain (remainder filled in from reference TRBV7-6 and TRBJ2-6): GAGVSQSPRYKVTKRGQDVALRCDPISGHVSLYWYRQALGQGPEFLTYFNYEAQQDKSGLPNDRFSAERPEGSISTLTIQRTEQRDSAMYRCASSSGRPSGANVLTFGAGSRLTVL.